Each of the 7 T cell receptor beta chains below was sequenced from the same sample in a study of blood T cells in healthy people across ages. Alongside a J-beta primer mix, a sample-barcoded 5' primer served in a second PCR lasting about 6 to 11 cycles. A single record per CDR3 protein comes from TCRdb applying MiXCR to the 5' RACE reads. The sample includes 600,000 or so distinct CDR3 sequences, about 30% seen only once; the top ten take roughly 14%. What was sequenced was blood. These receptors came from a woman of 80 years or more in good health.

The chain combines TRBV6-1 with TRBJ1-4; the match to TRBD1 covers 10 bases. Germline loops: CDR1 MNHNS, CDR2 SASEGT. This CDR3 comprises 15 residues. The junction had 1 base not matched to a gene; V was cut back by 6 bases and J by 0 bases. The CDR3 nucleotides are TGTGCCAGCAGGGGGACAGGGGCAACTAATGAAAAACTGTTTTTT. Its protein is CASRGTGATNEKLFF.

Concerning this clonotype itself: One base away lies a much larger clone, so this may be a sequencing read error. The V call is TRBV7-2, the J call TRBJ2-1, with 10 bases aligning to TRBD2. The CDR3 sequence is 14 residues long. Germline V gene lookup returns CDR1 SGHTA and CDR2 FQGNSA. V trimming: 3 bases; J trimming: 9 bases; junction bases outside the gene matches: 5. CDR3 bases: TGTGCCAGCAGCTTCCAACTAGCGGGGAGTGAGCAGTTCTTC. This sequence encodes CASSFQLAGSEQFF.

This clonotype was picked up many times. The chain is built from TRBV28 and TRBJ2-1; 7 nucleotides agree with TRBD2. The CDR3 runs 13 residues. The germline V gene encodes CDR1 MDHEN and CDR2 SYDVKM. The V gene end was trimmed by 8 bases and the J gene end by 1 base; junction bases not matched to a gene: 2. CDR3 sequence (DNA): TGTGCCAGCCGCGGGGGTTCCTACAATGAGCAGTTCTTC. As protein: CASRGGSYNEQFF.

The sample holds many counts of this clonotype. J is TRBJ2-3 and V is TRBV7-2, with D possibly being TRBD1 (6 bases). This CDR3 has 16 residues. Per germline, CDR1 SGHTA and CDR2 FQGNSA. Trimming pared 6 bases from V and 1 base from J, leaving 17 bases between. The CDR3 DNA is TGTGCCAGCAGGATAATAGGGGGAACTGGCACAGATACGCAGTATTTT. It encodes CASRIIGGTGTDTQYF. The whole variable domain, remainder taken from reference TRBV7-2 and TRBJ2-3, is GAGVSQSPSNKVTEKGKDVELRCDPISGHTALYWYRQSLGQGLEFLIYFQGNSAPDKSGLPSDRFSAERTGGSVSTLTIQRTQQEDSAVYLCASRIIGGTGTDTQYFGPGTRLTVL.

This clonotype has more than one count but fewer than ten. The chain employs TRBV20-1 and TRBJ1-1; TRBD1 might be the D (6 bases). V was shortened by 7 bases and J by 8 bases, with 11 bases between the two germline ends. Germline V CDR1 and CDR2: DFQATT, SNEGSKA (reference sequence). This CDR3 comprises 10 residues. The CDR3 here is CSVFTGEAFF. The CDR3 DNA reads TGCAGTGTTTTTACAGGGGAAGCTTTCTTT.

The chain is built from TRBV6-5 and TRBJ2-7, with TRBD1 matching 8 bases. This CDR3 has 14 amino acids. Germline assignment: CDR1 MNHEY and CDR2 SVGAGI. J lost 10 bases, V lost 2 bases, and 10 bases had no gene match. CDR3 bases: TGTGCCAGCAGTTACAGGGACAGGCGGGAAGCCCAGTACTTC. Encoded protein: CASSYRDRREAQYF.

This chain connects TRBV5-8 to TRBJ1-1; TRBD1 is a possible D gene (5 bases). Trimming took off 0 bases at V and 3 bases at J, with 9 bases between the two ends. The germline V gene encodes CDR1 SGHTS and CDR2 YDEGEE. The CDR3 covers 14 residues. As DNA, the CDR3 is TGTGCCAGCAGCTTGGGACGGGGCTACACTGAAGCTTTCTTT. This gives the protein CASSLGRGYTEAFF.